This is a list of T cell receptor beta chains from one sample in a study of cytomegalovirus exposure and HLA in healthy donors. Clones were read by immunoSEQ multiplex PCR, and TCRdb kept only the in-frame ones, dropping some. The repertoire holds roughly 180,000 clones, approximately 83% seen once, with around a tenth in the top ten. Sequenced sample: PBMCs. The receptor set was obtained from a man aged 18 to 29 in good health and CMV-seropositive. Both conserved end residues are part of each CDR3. A D gene is named only where the DNA matches it firmly. Not every row has a clone size; where given, it reads once, few, many or a size class.

- | TRBJ1-1 | - | 15 | TRBV2 | CASSESPQVGTEAFF | TGTGCCAGCAGTGAATCTCCCCAGGTAGGAACTGAAGCTTTCTTT
- | TRBJ2-5 | - | 14 | TRBV5-1 | CASSFGLERETQYF | TGCGCCAGCAGCTTCGGACTGGAACGGGAGACCCAGTACTTC
- | TRBJ1-4 | - | 13 | TRBV7-9 | CSSPGDRQEKLFF | TGTTCCAGCCCGGGCGACAGACAAGAAAAACTGTTTTTT
- | TRBJ2-1 | TRBD2 | 14 | TRBV2 | CASSRGGGANEQFF | TGTGCCAGCAGTAGGGGCGGGGGGGCGAATGAGCAGTTCTTC
- | TRBJ1-6 | TRBD1 | 15 | TRBV2 | CASSPGTGQNSPLHF | TGTGCCAGCAGTCCCGGGACAGGGCAGAATTCACCCCTCCACTTT
- | TRBJ2-3 | TRBD2 | 15 | TRBV9 | CASSVAGGLTDTQYF | TGTGCCAGCAGCGTAGCGGGGGGGCTCACAGATACGCAGTATTTT
- | TRBJ1-1 | TRBD1 | 17 | TRBV5-4 | CASSPPGTGYGNTEAFF | TGTGCCAGCAGCCCCCCCGGGACAGGGTATGGGAACACTGAAGCTTTCTTT
- | TRBJ2-5 | - | 14 | TRBV2 | CASSVGAKREAQYF | TGTGCCAGCAGTGTAGGGGCGAAGAGGGAGGCCCAGTACTTC
- | TRBJ1-2 | TRBD1 | 13 | TRBV6-6 | CASSRTGPQGYTF | TGTGCCAGCAGCAGGACAGGGCCACAGGGCTACACCTTC
- | TRBJ1-5 | TRBD1 | 13 | TRBV30 | CAWSMGQGQPQHF | TGTGCCTGGAGTATGGGACAGGGGCAGCCCCAGCATTTT
once | TRBJ2-5 | - | 14 | TRBV7-2 | CASSLQGSQETQYF | TGTGCCAGCAGCCTACAGGGTTCGCAGGAGACCCAGTACTTC
once | TRBJ1-6 | TRBD1 | 14 | TRBV4-1 | CASSQGQGGSPLHF | TGCGCCAGCAGCCAGGGCCAGGGGGGATCGCCCCTCCACTTT
- | TRBJ2-7 | TRBD2 | 12 | TRBV28 | CATYGGAYEQYF | TGTGCCACTTATGGGGGGGCCTACGAGCAGTACTTC
- | TRBJ1-4 | TRBD1 | 15 | TRBV5-4 | CASSQWTGAWEKLFF | TGTGCCAGCAGCCAATGGACAGGGGCTTGGGAAAAACTGTTTTTT
- | TRBJ1-6 | TRBD1 | 19 | TRBV4-2 | CASSQDIPDRDYNFSPLHF | TGTGCCAGCAGCCAAGATATCCCAGACAGGGATTATAATTTCTCACCCCTCCACTTT
- | TRBJ2-3 | TRBD1 | 13 | TRBV25-1 | CASIQGAGDTQYF | TGTGCCAGCATCCAGGGGGCTGGAGATACGCAGTATTTT
- | TRBJ2-3 | TRBD2 | 17 | TRBV6-1 | CASSATSGGLSTDTQYF | TGTGCCAGCAGTGCAACTAGCGGGGGGTTAAGCACAGATACGCAGTATTTT
- | TRBJ1-6 | TRBD1 | 15 | TRBV19 | CASSIDVPTGAPLHF | TGTGCCAGTAGTATAGATGTCCCGACAGGGGCACCCCTCCACTTT
- | TRBJ1-2 | TRBD1 | 19 | TRBV10-2 | CASSESSMGQGVTLDGYTF | TGCGCCAGCAGTGAGTCCTCCATGGGACAGGGGGTTACCTTAGACGGCTACACCTTC
- | TRBJ1-1 | - | 12 | TRBV29-1 | CSVDTRVSEAFF | TGCAGCGTTGATACGAGGGTTTCTGAAGCTTTCTTT
- | TRBJ2-7 | TRBD2 | 15 | TRBV30 | CAWSVSRGVSYEQYF | TGTGCCTGGAGTGTATCTCGGGGGGTCTCCTACGAGCAGTACTTC
- | TRBJ2-5 | - | 15 | TRBV2 | CASPREGAGVETQYF | TGTGCCAGCCCCCGTGAAGGGGCTGGGGTAGAGACCCAGTACTTC
- | TRBJ1-3 | - | 16 | TRBV6-6 | CASSDLDRSSGNTIYF | TGTGCCAGCAGCGACCTAGACAGGAGCTCTGGAAACACCATATATTTT
- | TRBJ2-5 | TRBD2 | 15 | TRBV19 | CASSTGTSGGETQYF | TGTGCCAGTAGTACGGGGACTAGCGGGGGCGAGACCCAGTACTTC
- | TRBJ2-5 | - | 13 | TRBV29-1 | CSVEAGTEETQYF | TGCAGCGTTGAGGCGGGGACAGAAGAGACCCAGTACTTC
- | TRBJ2-7 | - | 13 | TRBV6-6 | CASSLRQYLEQYF | TGTGCCAGCAGTCTAAGACAGTACCTTGAGCAGTACTTC
- | TRBJ1-1 | - | 14 | TRBV27 | CASSTRTETTEAFF | TGTGCCAGCAGTACACGGACAGAGACCACTGAAGCTTTCTTT
- | TRBJ2-5 | - | 17 | TRBV19 | CASSIRGEGGIQETQYF | TGTGCCAGTAGTATTCGCGGGGAGGGGGGGATACAAGAGACCCAGTACTTC
- | TRBJ2-5 | - | 13 | TRBV7-2 | CASSPRVQETQYF | TGTGCCAGCAGCCCCAGGGTGCAAGAGACCCAGTACTTC
few | TRBJ1-1 | TRBD1 | 14 | TRBV9 | CASSAGGSNTEAFF | TGTGCCAGCAGCGCAGGGGGCTCGAACACTGAAGCTTTCTTT
- | TRBJ1-2 | - | 13 | TRBV9 | CASSVDRNYGYTF | TGTGCCAGCAGCGTCGACAGGAACTATGGCTACACCTTC
once | TRBJ1-1 | - | 18 | TRBV7-7 | CASSPLSQGPRVNTEAFF | TGTGCCAGCAGCCCACTGTCGCAGGGGCCGCGCGTGAACACTGAAGCTTTCTTT
- | TRBJ2-2 | TRBD1 | 16 | TRBV6-1 | CASSESGRGRPGELFF | TGTGCCAGCAGTGAATCGGGCAGGGGGAGACCCGGGGAGCTGTTTTTT
- | TRBJ2-2 | - | 15 | TRBV6-5 | CASSYSGPNTGELFF | TGTGCCAGCAGTTACTCGGGCCCGAACACCGGGGAGCTGTTTTTT
few | TRBJ1-6 | - | 16 | TRBV4-3 | CASSQNSPEPGSPLHF | TGCGCCAGCAGCCAAAATAGTCCTGAACCTGGTTCACCCCTCCACTTT
- | TRBJ1-1 | TRBD1 | 14 | TRBV2 | CASSANRGRTEAFF | TGTGCCAGCAGTGCCAACAGGGGACGCACTGAAGCTTTCTTT
- | TRBJ2-7 | TRBD1 | 16 | TRBV10-3 | CATETGSLSVSYEQYF | TGTGCCACAGAGACAGGGTCCCTTTCAGTGTCCTACGAGCAGTACTTC
- | TRBJ2-7 | TRBD1 | 16 | TRBV9 | CASSFRQGADAGEQYF | TGTGCCAGCAGCTTCCGACAGGGGGCTGACGCGGGCGAGCAGTACTTC
- | TRBJ1-1 | - | 13 | TRBV6-5 | CASTHRENTEAFF | TGTGCCAGCACTCACAGGGAGAACACTGAAGCTTTCTTT
- | TRBJ2-7 | TRBD2 | 14 | TRBV5-1 | CASSSTSGGAEQYF | TGCGCCAGCAGCTCAACTAGCGGGGGGGCCGAGCAGTACTTC
- | TRBJ1-2 | TRBD1 | 17 | TRBV10-3 | CAIRDWDRGRSNYGYTF | TGTGCCATCAGGGATTGGGACAGGGGGCGCTCGAACTATGGCTACACCTTC
- | TRBJ2-3 | TRBD1 | 18 | TRBV4-3 | CASSQEWTGGWNTDTQYF | TGCGCCAGCAGCCAAGAATGGACAGGGGGCTGGAACACAGATACGCAGTATTTT
- | TRBJ1-3 | - | 15 | TRBV7-2 | CASSLAAGSGNTIYF | TGTGCCAGCAGCTTAGCGGCAGGGTCTGGAAACACCATATATTTT
- | TRBJ1-2 | TRBD1 | 15 | TRBV7-9 | CASSPEGQRSYGYTF | TGTGCCAGCAGCCCAGAGGGACAGAGATCCTATGGCTACACCTTC
- | TRBJ2-7 | TRBD1 | 14 | TRBV5-1 | CASSRDGQGHEQYF | TGCGCCAGCAGCCGAGACGGACAGGGCCACGAGCAGTACTTC
- | TRBJ2-7 | TRBD1 | 15 | TRBV4-3 | CASSPGTGALYEQYF | TGCGCCAGCAGCCCCGGGACAGGGGCCCTCTACGAGCAGTACTTC
- | TRBJ1-1 | - | 13 | TRBV2 | CASSDWRDTEAFF | TGTGCCAGCAGTGATTGGCGGGACACTGAAGCTTTCTTT
few | TRBJ1-1 | - | 15 | TRBV13 | CASVPVLGNSTEAFF | TGTGCCAGCGTACCCGTCCTAGGAAATTCAACTGAAGCTTTCTTT
- | TRBJ1-6 | TRBD1 | 15 | TRBV6-6 | CASTPGTGWNSPLHF | TGTGCCAGCACCCCTGGGACAGGGTGGAATTCACCCCTCCACTTT
- | TRBJ1-3 | - | 15 | TRBV9 | CASSPLRGLGNTIYF | TGTGCCAGCAGCCCCCTCCGGGGTCTTGGAAACACCATATATTTT
- | TRBJ2-5 | - | 17 | TRBV19 | CASSRNRGSSGTETQYF | TGTGCCAGTAGTAGGAACCGGGGTTCGTCCGGCACAGAGACCCAGTACTTC
- | TRBJ2-5 | TRBD2 | 17 | TRBV7-2 | CASSYVSARGGRETQYF | TGTGCCAGCAGCTACGTCTCGGCGCGCGGGGGGCGGGAGACCCAGTACTTC
- | TRBJ2-2 | TRBD2 | 15 | TRBV19 | CASRNLAGGLWELFF | TGTGCCAGTAGGAATCTAGCGGGGGGGCTTTGGGAGCTGTTTTTT